Shown below are 31 T cell receptor beta chains from a single sample sequenced in a study of cytomegalovirus exposure and HLA in healthy donors. PCR was performed using 60 Vbeta and 13 Jbeta primers. Sequencing used immunoSEQ multiplex PCR; TCRdb keeps in-frame clones, though not all of them. The sample lists 110,000 to 150,000 clones, 75% to 80% occurring once. Sequencing used PBMCs. Receptors were obtained from a woman under 30 in good health and CMV-seropositive.

The chain uses TRBV10-2 and TRBJ1-5, with D unresolved. CDR3 size: 12 residues. V lost 5 bases and J 2 bases, leaving 4 bases between the germline ends. Germline V gene sequence: CDR1 WSHSY, CDR2 SAAADI. The CDR3 DNA sequence: TGCGCCAGCAGTACAGGCAATCAGCCCCAGCATTTT. As protein: CASSTGNQPQHF.

In nucleotides, the CDR3 is TGTGCCAGCTTAAGCGGGGGAACCCTCAAGAACACCGGGGAGCTGTTTTTT. This translates into CASLSGGTLKNTGELFF. The chain links TRBV7-8 to TRBJ2-2; 8 nucleotides align to TRBD2. J was trimmed by 1 base and V by 8 bases; bases with no gene match: 12. Germline CDR1 and CDR2: SGHVS and FQNEAQ. This CDR3 contains 17 residues.

A word on this clone: The sample has other DNA sequences that encode this CDR3 too. The chain employs TRBV6-5 and TRBJ1-2, with D perhaps TRBD1 (5 bases). CDR1 MNHEY and CDR2 SVGAGI come from the germline V gene. The CDR3 extends over 13 amino acids. The V end was cut by 5 bases, the J end by 2 bases, with 9 bases between. CDR3 in DNA: TGTGCCAGCAGTCGTCAGGGAAACTATGGCTACACCTTC. This encodes CASSRQGNYGYTF.

The chain employs TRBV27 and TRBJ2-3, with TRBD2 matching 15 bases. V was pared by 6 bases and J by 4 bases, with 8 bases of the junction left unmatched. The germline V gene has CDR1 MNHEY and CDR2 SMNVEV (reference sequence). The CDR3 is made up of 17 amino acids. This chain's CDR3 is CASRLGTSGGRADTQYF. As DNA, the CDR3 is TGTGCCAGCAGACTAGGGACTAGCGGGGGGCGGGCAGATACGCAGTATTTT.

V and J are TRBV30 and TRBJ2-5; 7 bases are a match to TRBD1. The end of the DNA is better explained by TRBJ2-7, so the J call may be wrong. This CDR3 region has 16 residues. In germline, CDR1 is GTSNPN, CDR2 SVGIG (reference sequence). The CDR3 loop is CAWSFYAGTVAYEQYF. The CDR3 DNA is TGTGCCTGGAGCTTCTACGCCGGGACAGTGGCCTACGAGCAGTACTTC.

This chain links TRBV6-1 with TRBJ1-5; D uncertain. Trimming shortened V by 5 bases and J by 2 bases, and 4 bases separated the two germline ends. Germline assignment: CDR1 MNHNS and CDR2 SASEGT. This CDR3 has 12 residues. For the CDR3, the DNA is TGTGCCAGCAGTTCGGGCAATCAGCCCCAGCATTTT. Its protein is CASSSGNQPQHF.

V usage is TRBV4-3 and J usage is TRBJ1-2, with D maybe TRBD1 (6 bases). Germline CDR1 LGHNA, CDR2 YSLEER. The V end lost 1 base, the J end lost 8 bases, and 23 bases lay between the germline ends. This CDR3 comprises 17 residues. The CDR3 DNA reads TGCGCCAGCAGCCAAGCTGGGGCAACAGGGTTGGGTGTCGGCTACACCTTC. Translating it yields CASSQAGATGLGVGYTF.

The rearrangement links TRBV7-2 to TRBJ2-1; tentatively, D is TRBD1 (6 bases). The germline CDR1 and CDR2 sequences are SGHTA and FQGNSA. Trimming left V 2 bases short and J 15 bases short, with 20 bases between. The length of the CDR3 is 14 residues. Here the CDR3 reads CASSLTPGQTEWFF. CDR3 DNA: TGTGCCAGCAGCTTAACCCCAGGACAGACCGAGTGGTTCTTC. The variable domain in full, with the rest retrieved from reference TRBV7-2 and TRBJ2-1, is GAGVSQSPSNKVTEKGKDVELRCDPISGHTALYWYRQSLGQGLEFLIYFQGNSAPDKSGLPSDRFSAERTGGSVSTLTIQRTQQEDSAVYLCASSLTPGQTEWFFGPGTRLTVL.

This rearrangement joins TRBV5-1 to TRBJ2-6; D ambiguous. V was cut by 2 bases and J by 2 bases, with 14 bases left in between. The germline V gene encodes CDR1 SGHRS and CDR2 YFSETQ. This CDR3 is 17 amino acids long. CDR3 nucleotides: TGCGCCAGCAGCTTAGTGCCCACGGTGACTGGGGCCAACGTCCTGACTTTC. This gives the protein CASSLVPTVTGANVLTF.

The chain recombines TRBV9 with TRBJ1-3, with 12 bases that match TRBD1. The J segment lost 16 bases and the V segment lost 3 bases, leaving 11 bases of the junction unmatched. Germline V gene lookup returns CDR1 SGDLS and CDR2 YYNGEE. This CDR3 is 14 amino acids long. The CDR3 protein is CASSATGQGAKRYF. The CDR3 DNA is TGTGCCAGCAGCGCCACGGGACAGGGGGCGAAAAGGTATTTT.

The chain combines TRBV28 with TRBJ2-7; 12 positions agree with TRBD2. V was pared by 1 base and J by 1 base, with 8 bases of the junction left unmatched. CDR1 MDHEN and CDR2 SYDVKM come from the germline V gene. This CDR3 contains 18 residues. The CDR3 spells CASSLLTGLAGKSYEQYF. The DNA for the CDR3 is TGTGCCAGCAGTTTATTGACCGGACTAGCGGGGAAATCCTACGAGCAGTACTTC.

The CDR3 region is CASSSRTSTYEQYF. DNA for the CDR3: TGTGCCAGCAGTTCTAGGACATCCACCTACGAGCAGTACTTC. The J gene is TRBJ2-7, the V gene TRBV27; a weak D match, TRBD1 (5 bases). In germline, CDR1 is MNHEY, CDR2 SMNVEV (reference sequence). V was trimmed by 4 bases and J by 2 bases, leaving 12 bases between them. This CDR3 region has 14 residues.

The rearrangement uses TRBV7-2 and TRBJ1-1; TRBD1 matches 9 bases. Germline trimming cut 5 bases from V and 0 bases from J; bases unmatched to any gene: 7. The CDR3 has 16 amino acids. Germline values: CDR1 SGHTA, CDR2 FQGNSA. The CDR3 region is CASSHGTGYLNTEAFF. As DNA, the CDR3 is TGTGCCAGCAGCCACGGGACAGGGTATTTGAACACTGAAGCTTTCTTT. The complete variable domain, with remaining parts taken from reference TRBV7-2 and TRBJ1-1, reads GAGVSQSPSNKVTEKGKDVELRCDPISGHTALYWYRQSLGQGLEFLIYFQGNSAPDKSGLPSDRFSAERTGGSVSTLTIQRTQQEDSAVYLCASSHGTGYLNTEAFFGQGTRLTVV.

This rearrangement joins TRBV7-9 to TRBJ1-5; D ambiguous. V was trimmed by 4 bases and J by 0 bases, leaving 16 bases between them. The CDR3 is 17 amino acids. Germline CDR1 SEHNR, CDR2 FQNEAQ (reference sequence). As DNA, the CDR3 is TGTGCCAGCAGCTCCGCTGTGGGTAGCAATAGCAATCAGCCCCAGCATTTT. Amino acids: CASSSAVGSNSNQPQHF.

The chain is built from TRBV18 and TRBJ2-7; D might be TRBD1 (6 bases). Germline V gene sequence: CDR1 KGHSH, CDR2 LQKENI. The V and J ends lost 3 bases and 5 bases respectively, with 14 bases between them. The CDR3 totals 14 residues. CDR3 sequence: CASSPGQTLNEQYF. CDR3 sequence (DNA): TGTGCCAGCTCACCGGGACAAACGCTAAACGAGCAGTACTTC.

The V and J genes are TRBV5-1 and TRBJ2-2; D is possibly TRBD2 (6 bases). There are 13 residues in the CDR3. Deletions cut 2 bases from V and 6 bases from J, with 8 bases between. Germline CDR1 is SGHRS and CDR2 is YFSETQ. CDR3 nucleotides: TGCGCCAGCAGCTTAGGCGGGGCCGGGGAGCTGTTTTTT. This encodes CASSLGGAGELFF.

The V call is TRBV11-2, the J call TRBJ1-6, with 7 bases identical to TRBD1. Germline V gives CDR1 SGHAT, CDR2 FQNNGV. The CDR3 has 15 amino acids. Trimming at V came to 3 bases and at J to 5 bases, leaving 4 bases not matched to a gene. The CDR3 DNA reads as TGTGCCAGCAGCTTTCCCGACAGGGATAATTCACCCCTCCACTTT. Its protein is CASSFPDRDNSPLHF.

The chain combines TRBV28 with TRBJ2-5; 11 bases agree with TRBD2. V lost 6 bases and J lost 4; bases outside the gene matches: 7. Germline assignment: CDR1 MDHEN and CDR2 SYDVKM. This CDR3 is 15 amino acids long. The DNA for the CDR3 is TGTGCCAGCAGGCCCTCGACTAGCGGGGTAGAGACCCAGTACTTC. It translates to CASRPSTSGVETQYF.

This chain joins TRBV19 and TRBJ1-4; a weak D match, TRBD1 (6 bases). Trimming took 6 bases from V and 7 from J, leaving 15 bases between them. The CDR3 spans 14 residues. Germline V gene lookup returns CDR1 LNHDA and CDR2 SQIVND (reference sequence). The CDR3 protein is CASRLGGGGEKLFF. The CDR3 bases are TGTGCCAGTAGACTTGGTGGGGGCGGTGAAAAACTGTTTTTT.

This clone was picked up one time. The V and J genes are TRBV5-4 and TRBJ2-2, with D perhaps TRBD1 (5 bases). V was shortened by 2 bases and J by 6 bases, with 14 bases between the two germline ends. Germline V gives CDR1 SGHNT, CDR2 YYREEE (reference sequence). The CDR3 extends over 15 amino acids. The DNA for the CDR3 is TGTGCCAGCAGCTTCGGCAGGGCCATTGCCGGGGAGCTGTTTTTT. It codes for CASSFGRAIAGELFF. Based on the CDR3 plus reference TRBV5-4 and TRBJ2-2, the full variable domain is ETGVTQSPTHLIKTRGQQVTLRCSSQSGHNTVSWYQQALGQGPQFIFQYYREEENGRGNFPPRFSGLQFPNYSSELNVNALELDDSALYLCASSFGRAIAGELFFGEGSRLTVL.

The chain joins TRBV6-1 to TRBJ2-3, with 8 bases lining up with TRBD2. CDR3 length equals 15 residues. Germline trimming cut 4 bases from V and 6 bases from J; bases unmatched to any gene: 9. Germline CDR1 and CDR2: MNHNS and SASEGT. CDR3 in DNA: TGTGCCAGCAGTGGTACCGGGGGGGCGGCTGATACGCAGTATTTT. Translated, it gives CASSGTGGAADTQYF.

The chain is built from TRBV7-9 and TRBJ1-4; 7 bases agree with TRBD1. Germline V gene data show CDR1 as SEHNR and CDR2 as FQNEAQ (reference sequence). V lost 5 bases and J lost 3; bases outside the gene matches: 0. The CDR3 spans 13 residues. CDR3 in DNA: TGTGCCAGCAGCCAGGGGGCTAATGAAAAACTGTTTTTT. This codes for CASSQGANEKLFF.

This chain joins TRBV7-2 and TRBJ2-7; 8 nucleotides line up with TRBD1. The CDR3 has 19 amino acids. Trimming cost V 4 bases and J 2 bases; bases outside gene matches: 19. In germline, CDR1 is SGHTA, CDR2 FQGNSA. Here the CDR3 DNA reads TGTGCCAGCAGCTCCAAACCCGCGGGACAGGCCTCCGCTCCCTACGAGCAGTACTTC. It codes for CASSSKPAGQASAPYEQYF.

The V gene is TRBV7-9, the J gene TRBJ2-7; 11 bases agree with TRBD2. The CDR3 length is 18 residues. Germline V gene lookup returns CDR1 SEHNR and CDR2 FQNEAQ (reference sequence). The junction had 14 bases not matched to a gene; V was cut back by 5 bases and J by 2 bases. The CDR3 DNA reads as TGTGCCAGCAGCCCGAAGGCGGGACTAGCGGATCCAACCTACGAGCAGTACTTC. Translated, it gives CASSPKAGLADPTYEQYF.

DNA for the CDR3: TGTGCCACCCACAGGGGCACCGGGGAGCTGTTTTTT. Encoded protein: CATHRGTGELFF. J is TRBJ2-2 and V is TRBV28; 7 bases line up with TRBD1. V dropped 10 bases and J dropped 4; count of bases not matched to a gene: 3. This CDR3 is built from 12 residues. CDR1 and CDR2 from the germline V gene are MDHEN and SYDVKM.

The chain carries TRBV28 and TRBJ1-2, with D perhaps matching TRBD1 (5 bases). This CDR3 region has 12 residues. V lost 5 bases and J lost 7, with 11 bases in between. Germline V gene sequence: CDR1 MDHEN, CDR2 SYDVKM. In DNA, the CDR3 is TGTGCCAGCAGTCTCCAGGGCGGTGGCTACACCTTC. Translation: CASSLQGGGYTF.

The V call is TRBV15, the J call TRBJ1-2, with no clear D. The CDR3 is 12 residues long. Germline V CDR1 and CDR2: LNHNV, YYDKDF (reference sequence). The ends were cut back, 8 bases at V and 3 bases at J, with 10 bases in the middle. The CDR3 loop is CATATPDYGYTF. The DNA for the CDR3 is TGTGCCACCGCCACCCCGGACTATGGCTACACCTTC.

The chain employs TRBV29-1 and TRBJ1-6; D not certain. CDR1 is SQVTM and CDR2 is ANQGSEA in the germline V gene. V lost 4 bases, J lost 7 bases, and 14 bases lay in between. This CDR3 has 14 residues. This CDR3 is CSVGEGRKNSPLHF. The CDR3 coding sequence is TGCAGCGTTGGCGAGGGAAGGAAGAATTCACCCCTCCACTTT.

The chain links TRBV5-1 to TRBJ1-1; TRBD1 aligns across 9 bases. The V and J ends lost 4 bases and 1 base, in that order; junction bases with no gene match: 5. CDR1 and CDR2 from the germline V gene are SGHRS and YFSETQ. CDR3 length: 15 residues. CDR3 nucleotides: TGCGCCAGCAGCACAACAGGGGGCCCGAACACTGAAGCTTTCTTT. Protein sequence: CASSTTGGPNTEAFF.

The V call is TRBV6-6, the J call TRBJ2-3; 7 nucleotides line up with TRBD2. Germline CDR1 and CDR2: MNHNY and SVGAGI (reference sequence). J lost 2 bases, V lost 6 bases, and 2 bases had no gene match. CDR3 length: 13 residues. Written as DNA, the CDR3 is TGTGCCAGCAGCAGGGACTACACAGATACGCAGTATTTT. Its translation: CASSRDYTDTQYF.

This chain links TRBV6-4 with TRBJ2-1, with 7 bases that match TRBD1. Per the germline V gene, CDR1 is MRHNA and CDR2 is SNTAGT. The V segment lost 4 bases and the J segment 8 bases; nucleotides outside the gene matches: 8. The CDR3 contains 14 residues. The CDR3 DNA is TGTGCCAGCAGTGTTGTAGGGGGCAGGGATGAGCAGTTCTTC. It is translated as CASSVVGGRDEQFF.